This T cell receptor beta chain was found in a study of post-analysis software for immune sequencing data (dated by TCRdb to the mid-2010s). Concerning the study at large: Recorded disease courses included relapsing-remitting, secondary progressive and progressive-relapsing multiple sclerosis, with some patients lacking subtype annotation. A subset of samples was prepared in parallel using single-end sample barcoding, then pooled and co-amplified after Illumina adapter ligation. The multiple sclerosis patient repertoires were compared with ten to eleven previously published healthy control repertoires from donors aged about 6 to 26 years.

Concerning this clonotype: Its cognate antigen has yet to be identified. No qualities accompany the bases; no much larger clone lies one base away.

To demonstrate the VDJtools post-analysis software, the study profiled TCR beta repertoires from the peripheral blood of about a dozen young patients with multiple sclerosis. The patients with multiple sclerosis were children and adolescents between about 6 and 16 years of age. Receptors were amplified or captured by PCR. The sequencer was an Illumina HiSeq 2500. Unique molecular identifiers were incorporated into TCR beta cDNA libraries to reduce PCR and sequencing biases. Approximately 500,000 cDNA molecules were obtained for every 1 to 10 million input T cells, so each molecule roughly corresponded to one T cell. The patient libraries were prepared and sequenced using the same protocol as the earlier healthy control dataset. Samples belonging to the same batch were prepared together, multiplexed and sequenced on a shared HiSeq lane. The published analysis was carried out like this. Raw barcoded reads were processed with MIGEC, and single-read molecular identifier groups were discarded before consensus assembly and CDR3 extraction. Clonotype tables were post-analysed with VDJtools, normalizing diversity by down-sampling all datasets to the smallest sample size. In repertoire overlap clustering, CDR3 amino acid sequences, but not nucleotide sequences, were matched to correct batch-related cross-sample contamination. The public reads were run again by TCRdb, first through fastp at Q25 and then through MiXCR, and only productive beta chains were kept. Each record represents a unique CDR3 protein, reported with the most common genes and DNA among its rows. The V and J calls shown here were made by TCRdb, not taken from the authors' results. The sample records a few hundred thousand distinct CDR3 sequences, around 34% of which are singletons. The ten largest make up 4.5% to 7.5% of the sample.

V trim: 1 base; J trim: 3 bases; unmatched bases: 0. The CDR3 has 14 amino acids, counting the end cysteine and phenylalanine. Kept here is only the CDR3 DNA, which spans 42 bases and is read in frame from base 1. Results the study describes overall, beyond this receptor: Normalized Chao1 diversity was significantly lower in multiple sclerosis patients than controls, suggesting substantial peripheral T-cell clonal expansion. Strong co-clustering of samples prepared in the same batch was shown by direct clustering with F measure, prompting a batch-effect correction. The control group was slightly older than the multiple sclerosis patient group. Four or five TRBV segments, including TRBV5-6, TRBV5-1 and TRBV20-1, were significantly more frequent in patients than controls.

Here the chain combines TRBV12-3 or TRBV12-4 and TRBJ1-1, and TRBD1 aligns with 9 junction nucleotides. The TCR sequence derives from a girl aged 2-17 years with multiple sclerosis. The sample taken for sequencing was blood. The encoded CDR3 is CASSLDRGHTEAFF. The nucleotide sequence reads TGTGCCAGCAGTTTAGACAGGGGGCACACTGAAGCTTTCTTT.